Below, 21 T cell receptor beta chains from the same sample are listed, as sequenced in a study of Graves' ophthalmopathy and Graves' hyperthyroidism. Amplified material comprised TCR beta CDR3 regions derived from RNA transcripts. HTBI primers were employed in first-round RT-PCR, then a second-round multiplex PCR followed. TCRdb fed the multiplex PCR reads into MiXCR, producing one record per CDR3 protein. The sample holds about 160,000 distinct CDR3 sequences, approximately 40% seen once. The sequencing input was peripheral blood. These receptors were taken from a woman aged 40-49 years with Graves' ophthalmopathy.

This clonotype showed up just a few times. The rearrangement uses TRBV18 and TRBJ1-1; tentatively, D is TRBD1 (6 bases). The V gene lost 2 bases and the J gene lost 3 bases, with 16 bases spanning the gap. The CDR3 has 16 residues. Germline-derived CDR1 and CDR2 are KGHSH and LQKENI. CDR3 protein: CASSPSQGSGYTEAFF. CDR3 sequence (DNA): TGTGCCAGCTCACCATCCCAGGGGTCGGGATACACTGAAGCTTTCTTT.

This clonotype was detected many times. The chain uses TRBV7-9 and TRBJ1-2; 7 positions match TRBD1. The germline V gene has CDR1 SEHNR and CDR2 FQNEAQ (reference sequence). Trimming removed 5 bases from V and 4 bases from J; junction bases left unmatched: 7. The CDR3 covers 14 residues. The CDR3 spells CASSPPGTVYGYTF. The CDR3 DNA reads TGTGCCAGCAGCCCCCCCGGGACAGTCTATGGCTACACCTTC. The variable domain in full, completed from reference TRBV7-9 and TRBJ1-2, reads DTGVSQNPRHKITKRGQNVTFRCDPISEHNRLYWYRQTLGQGPEFLTYFQNEAQLEKSRLLSDRFSAERPKGSFSTLEIQRTEQGDSAMYLCASSPPGTVYGYTFGSGTRLTVV.

The sample holds many counts of this clonotype. This likely comes from a read error, as the CDR3 has no conserved phenylalanine or tryptophan at its end. The chain recombines TRBV12-3 or TRBV12-4 with TRBJ2-7; TRBD2 agrees at 9 bases. J was trimmed by 3 bases and V by 6 bases; bases with no gene match: 9. CDR3 size: 15 residues. CDR3 nucleotide sequence: TGTGCCAGCAGCAATAGCGGGAGAGAGGGCTACGAGCAGTACCTC. Translation: CASSNSGREGYEQYL.

This chain joins TRBV6-5 and TRBJ1-1, with TRBD1 matching over 8 bases. J lost 6 bases, V lost 4 bases, and 10 bases had no gene match. Germline-derived CDR1 and CDR2 are MNHEY and SVGAGI. This CDR3 is built from 15 residues. The CDR3 region is CASSSPRTGYAEAFF. The CDR3 DNA follows: TGTGCCAGCAGTTCCCCCCGGACAGGGTACGCTGAAGCTTTCTTT.

This clonotype was seen many times. V usage is TRBV10-3 and J usage is TRBJ2-7; D is unclear. CDR1 is ENHRY, CDR2 SYGVKD, per germline. There are 13 residues in the CDR3. V lost 4 bases, J lost 7 bases, and 14 bases lay in between. The CDR3 here is CAISVRQKEEQYF. CDR3 bases: TGTGCCATCAGTGTACGACAAAAGGAAGAGCAGTACTTC.

The sample holds many counts of this clonotype. The rearrangement joins TRBV10-3 to TRBJ2-7, with D possibly being TRBD1 (6 bases). The CDR3 contains 14 residues. Germline CDR1 and CDR2: ENHRY and SYGVKD. Trimming stripped 0 bases from V and 2 bases from J, with 8 bases between. CDR3 residues: CAISESTGAYEQYF. The CDR3 region has the DNA TGTGCCATCAGTGAGTCGACAGGAGCCTACGAGCAGTACTTC.

DNA for the CDR3: TGTGCCAGCAGTCTCGGGACAGTCCTCTCCTATAATTCACCCCTCCACTTT. This gives the protein CASSLGTVLSYNSPLHF. The chain joins TRBV28 to TRBJ1-6; 7 nucleotides align to TRBD1. V dropped 5 bases and J dropped 0; count of bases not matched to a gene: 7. The CDR3 length is 17 residues. Looked up from germline, CDR1 is MDHEN and CDR2 is SYDVKM.

V is TRBV6-5 and J is TRBJ2-7, with 8 bases that match TRBD2. CDR3 size: 16 residues. Germline loops: CDR1 MNHEY, CDR2 SVGAGI. V was clipped by 4 bases and J by 2 bases; unmatched bases: 10. CDR3 DNA sequence: TGTGCCAGCAGTTTGGCCAGCGGGGGATGGACCTACGAGCAGTACTTC. It specifies CASSLASGGWTYEQYF.

This clonotype was seen repeatedly, ten times or more. V gene TRBV5-1 combines with J gene TRBJ1-2, with 9 bases aligning to TRBD1. V lost 3 bases to trimming and J lost 8 bases; unmatched junction nucleotides: 5. CDR3 length equals 13 residues. Germline lookup yields CDR1 SGHRS and CDR2 YFSETQ. CDR3 coding DNA: TGCGCCAGCAGCTCCGGGACAGGGAAGGGCTACACCTTC. Translation gives CASSSGTGKGYTF.

The chain carries TRBV20-1 and TRBJ2-7; tentative D call: TRBD2 (5 bases). Germline CDR1 reads DFQATT; CDR2 reads SNEGSKA (reference sequence). V was shortened by 3 bases and J by 7 bases, with 13 bases between the two germline ends. The CDR3 totals 12 residues. The CDR3 DNA follows: TGCAGTGCTAGGGGAGAGCCCTGGGAGCAGTACTTC. It translates to CSARGEPWEQYF.

This clonotype was seen many times. The gene calls are TRBV12-3 or TRBV12-4 and TRBJ1-1, with D perhaps TRBD1 (6 bases). The CDR3 totals 12 residues. Trimming left V 6 bases short and J 11 bases short, with 16 bases between. The CDR3 sequence is CASRSTGLRAFF. As DNA, the CDR3 is TGTGCCAGCAGATCGACAGGTCTCAGGGCTTTCTTT.

The table lists this clonotype with many counts. The J gene is TRBJ2-5, the V gene TRBV3-1; D not resolved. V shed 0 bases and J shed 4 bases, with 9 bases lying between them. The CDR3 is 14 amino acids. Germline V lookup: CDR1 LGHDT, CDR2 YNNKEL (reference sequence). DNA for the CDR3: TGTGCCAGCAGCCAAGATCATCTGGGAGAGACCCAGTACTTC. It codes for CASSQDHLGETQYF.

This clonotype was seen repeatedly, ten times or more. The gene calls are TRBV7-2 and TRBJ1-1; 8 bases align to TRBD1. This CDR3 contains 14 residues. The germline CDR1 and CDR2 sequences are SGHTA and FQGNSA. V gave up 4 bases and J gave up 4 bases; unmatched junction bases: 5. The CDR3 loop is CASSYNRGGTEAFF. In nucleotides, the CDR3 is TGTGCCAGCAGCTACAACAGGGGGGGCACTGAAGCTTTCTTT.

This clonotype showed up just a few times. The chain links TRBV28 to TRBJ2-2; 9 bases fit TRBD2. The CDR3 runs to 18 residues. V shed 6 bases, J shed 4 bases, and the junction held 15 bases outside the gene matches. The germline CDR1 and CDR2 sequences are MDHEN and SYDVKM. CDR3 bases: TGTGCCAGCAGATCCGGGACTAGCAGGCTTAGGGGCACCGGGGAGCTGTTTTTT. Amino acids: CASRSGTSRLRGTGELFF.

The V and J genes are TRBV28 and TRBJ1-5; the match to TRBD1 covers 7 bases. The germline V gene encodes CDR1 MDHEN and CDR2 SYDVKM. This CDR3 has 14 residues. With V trimmed by 1 base and J by 5 bases, 2 bases remained unmatched. The CDR3 loop is CASSLFTGDQPQHF. CDR3 coding DNA: TGTGCCAGCAGTTTATTCACAGGGGATCAGCCCCAGCATTTT.

The rearrangement uses TRBV6-2 or TRBV6-3 and TRBJ2-4, with 8 bases fitting TRBD1. This CDR3 is built from 15 residues. Per the germline V gene, CDR1 is MNHEY and CDR2 is SVGEGT. After removal of 7 bases from V and 12 bases from J, the junction contained 17 bases not matched to a gene. Written as DNA, the CDR3 is TGTGCCAGCACCCACCGTAGGGACAGGTCATGGAGTCAGTACTTC. Encoded protein: CASTHRRDRSWSQYF.

Many counts were recorded for this clonotype. The chain employs TRBV11-2 and TRBJ2-2; D remains ambiguous. Trimming cost V 1 base and J 5 bases, with 11 bases left between them. In germline, CDR1 is SGHAT, CDR2 FQNNGV. CDR3 length: 15 residues. CDR3 sequence reads: CASSLVKTNTGELFF. CDR3 nucleotide sequence: TGTGCCAGCAGCTTAGTCAAGACAAATACCGGGGAGCTGTTTTTT.

The rearrangement links TRBV6-5 to TRBJ2-5; TRBD1 agrees at 8 bases. CDR1 and CDR2 from the germline V gene are MNHEY and SVGAGI. The CDR3 extends over 17 amino acids. With 0 bases clipped from V and 3 bases from J, the junction kept 9 bases outside the gene matches. The CDR3 nucleotides are TGTGCCAGCAGTTACTCGTGGGCAGGGGGCCGAAAAGAGACCCAGTACTTC. Translating gives CASSYSWAGGRKETQYF.

The gene calls are TRBV29-1 and TRBJ1-1; D is ambiguous. There are 13 residues in the CDR3. Between the trimmed V and J ends, which lost 7 bases and 4 bases, there was a span of 16 bases. The V gene's germline CDR1 is SQVTM and CDR2 ANQGSEA. The CDR3, as DNA: TGCAGCGCTGCCACGGGTAGGAGCACTGAAGCTTTCTTT. This gives the protein CSAATGRSTEAFF.

The chain has TRBV6-4 and TRBJ1-1, with D perhaps matching TRBD1 (5 bases). V was pared by 6 bases and J by 6 bases, with 17 bases between. The CDR3 contains 14 residues. The germline V gene encodes CDR1 MRHNA and CDR2 SNTAGT. CDR3 amino acids: CASRAEGSSAEAFF. CDR3 sequence (DNA): TGTGCCAGCAGGGCCGAGGGGTCTAGCGCTGAAGCTTTCTTT.

This clonotype was observed at least ten times. V usage is TRBV20-1 and J usage is TRBJ2-7; 7 bases are a match to TRBD1. J lost 6 bases, V lost 0 bases, and 11 bases had no gene match. There are 15 residues in the CDR3. From germline, CDR1 is DFQATT and CDR2 SNEGSKA (reference sequence). The CDR3 here is CSARDFTRPGGEQYF. The CDR3 nucleotides are TGCAGTGCTAGAGATTTTACCCGGCCAGGGGGCGAGCAGTACTTC.